The source of this TCR beta chain is a study of CD8 T cells in Susac syndrome. Findings and limits, study-wide: By the study's own acknowledgment, its TCR sequencing and HLA analysis included relatively few individuals.

A word on this clonotype: As yet, its antigen is unknown. The CDR3 does not end in the conserved phenylalanine or tryptophan, so this is likely a read error.

cDNA came from about 0.5 to 1 ug RNA primed by random hexamers. By means of immunoSEQ multiplex PCR, TCR beta CDR3 spanning 54 Vbeta and 13 Jbeta underwent amplification. TCRdb re-analysed the immunoSEQ multiplex PCR reads in MiXCR, keeping a single row per CDR3 protein. The data contain some 100,000 distinct CDR3 sequences, approximately 91% of them singletons. Negative isolation yielded the CD8+ and CD4+ T cells, while FACS enriched the TEMRA cells. CDR3 length equals 17 residues. Trimming cost V 0 bases and J 4 bases, with 13 bases left between them. Per germline, CDR1 MNHEY and CDR2 SVGEGT. V gene TRBV6-2 or TRBV6-3 combines with J gene TRBJ2-6; tentative D call: TRBD1 (6 bases). The sample consisted of CD4+ T cells from PBMCs. The TCR comes from a human donor in good health. The CDR3: CASSYSSRGPGANVLTS. CDR3 in DNA: TGTGCCAGCAGTTACTCTTCCAGGGGACCCGGGGCCAACGTCCTGACTTCC.